A selection of T cell receptor beta chains follows, all from one sample in a study of blood T cell repertoires in COVID-19. Sequencing used immunoSEQ multiplex PCR; TCRdb keeps in-frame clones, though not all of them. The sample has 85,000 to 130,000 clones; approximately 88% are singletons. Specimen: peripheral blood. These receptors were collected from a human donor in a cohort sampled during active COVID-19. The CDR3 runs from the conserved cysteine through the conserved F or W. The D gene is left open where the match is weak. A row's size may be missing; if present it is once, few, many or a size class.

>NA|TRBV9|few|TRBJ1-1
TGTGCCAGCAGCGTCGGGCAGAGGGACACTGAAGCTTTCTTT
CASSVGQRDTEAFF
>NA|TRBV6-6|NA|TRBJ1-4
TGTGCCAGCAGTACCTACAGGGTCGAAAAACTGTTTTTT
CASSTYRVEKLFF
>NA|TRBV6-5|once|TRBJ2-1
TGTGCCAGCAGAGGGGGGGCAGGGTCTTCCGATGAGCAGTTCTTC
CASRGGAGSSDEQFF
>NA|TRBV5-1|NA|TRBJ1-2
TGCGCCAGCAGCTTGGGACATTCCAGATATGGCTACACCTTC
CASSLGHSRYGYTF
>NA|TRBV18|NA|TRBJ1-5
TGTGCCAGCTCACTATCCACCATTGGGCGGCTAGCAATCAGCCCCCAGCATTTT
CASSLSTIGRLAISPQHF
>TRBD2|TRBV28|NA|TRBJ2-7
TGTGCCAGCAGTTTCGATTTAGCGGGAGGGTCCCACGAGCAGTACTTC
CASSFDLAGGSHEQYF
>NA|TRBV5-1|NA|TRBJ1-2
TGCGCCAGCAACCCTGGAGGGGCCTATGGCTACACCTTC
CASNPGGAYGYTF
>NA|TRBV7-3|NA|TRBJ2-3
TGTGCCAGCAGCCCGAACGGGGATACGCAGTATTTT
CASSPNGDTQYF
>NA|TRBV20-1|NA|TRBJ1-1
TGCAGACAGAGTATGAACACTGAAGCTTTCTTT
CRQSMNTEAFF
>TRBD2|TRBV3-1/TRBV3-2|medium-sized|TRBJ2-5
TGTGCCAGCAGCCAAGAGGAGACTAGCGGTCAAGAGACCCAGTACTTC
CASSQEETSGQETQYF
>NA|TRBV5-1|NA|TRBJ1-1
TGCGCCAGCAGCATGACGGGGGACCAATTGAACACTGAAGCTTTCTTT
CASSMTGDQLNTEAFF
>NA|TRBV30|NA|TRBJ2-5
TGTGCCTGGAGTGTACTCTTATTAGAGACCCAGTACTTC
CAWSVLLLETQYF
>NA|TRBV6-5|NA|TRBJ1-1
TGTGCCAGCCTTAGAGGCCTAGGGGACACTGAAGCTTTCTTT
CASLRGLGDTEAFF
>TRBD2|TRBV7-9|NA|TRBJ2-5
TGTGCCAGCAGCCCGGGACTAGCGGGAGTACGACAAGAGACCCAGTACTTC
CASSPGLAGVRQETQYF
>NA|TRBV5-4|once|TRBJ2-1
TGTGCCAGCAGCTTGGAACAGGGTTCCTACAATGAGCAGTTCTTC
CASSLEQGSYNEQFF
>TRBD1|TRBV12-3/TRBV12-4|NA|TRBJ1-4
TGTGCCAGCAGTCAAACAGGGGGGGCAAAACTGTTTTTT
CASSQTGGAKLFF
>TRBD2|TRBV5-1|NA|TRBJ2-1
TGCGCCAGCAGCTTTTCAAGCGGGATCTACAATGAGCAGTTCTTC
CASSFSSGIYNEQFF
>TRBD1|TRBV5-1|NA|TRBJ1-4
TGCGCCAGCAGCTCTAGACAGGGCGTCGAAAAACTGTTTTTT
CASSSRQGVEKLFF
>TRBD1|TRBV5-1|few|TRBJ1-2
TGCGCCAGCAGCTCCGGGACAGGATCCTATGGCTACACCTTC
CASSSGTGSYGYTF
>TRBD1|TRBV5-1|NA|TRBJ2-7
TGCGCCAGCAGCCTGACAGGGGGCTCTGCCTACGAGCAGTACTTC
CASSLTGGSAYEQYF
>NA|TRBV5-1|NA|TRBJ1-1
TGCGCCAGCAGCTTGTCTCGGGTCGACACTGAAGCTTTCTTT
CASSLSRVDTEAFF
>NA|TRBV11-3|NA|TRBJ2-2
TGTGCCAGCAGCCCTTCGGGACAGAACACCGGGGAGCTGTTTTTT
CASSPSGQNTGELFF
>NA|TRBV11-3|few|TRBJ2-1
TGTGCCAGCAGCTTCGGACTAACACAGCGTCAGTTCTTC
CASSFGLTQRQFF
>TRBD2|TRBV7-6|NA|TRBJ2-7
TGTGCCAGCAGCTTAGAACTAGCGGGAGCCTACGAGCAGTACTTC
CASSLELAGAYEQYF
>NA|TRBV28|NA|TRBJ1-5
TGTGCCAGCAGTTTATGGGGGGGGGCAGGTCGGCGTCAGCCCCAGCATTTT
CASSLWGGAGRRQPQHF
>NA|TRBV2|NA|TRBJ1-2
TGTGCCAGCACCGATTCTCCCGGGGGGTACTATGGCTACACCTTC
CASTDSPGGYYGYTF
>NA|TRBV14|NA|TRBJ1-1
TGTGCCAGCAGCTGGGGCAGGGGAACTGAAGCTTTCTTT
CASSWGRGTEAFF
>NA|TRBV7-9|NA|TRBJ2-3
TGTGCCAGCAGCTTAGCGGGACTAGATACGCAGTATTTT
CASSLAGLDTQYF
>NA|TRBV5-1|NA|TRBJ2-5
TGCGCCAGCAGCTTGGGGTCTAAAGAGACCCAGTACTTC
CASSLGSKETQYF
>TRBD1|TRBV3-1/TRBV3-2|NA|TRBJ1-2
TGTGCCAGCAGCCCTACAGGGGCCCGGAACTATGGCTACACCTTC
CASSPTGARNYGYTF
>NA|TRBV6-5|NA|TRBJ1-1
TGTGCCAGCAGTTCCTTGGGGGGGGCCACTGAAGCTTTCTTT
CASSSLGGATEAFF
>NA|TRBV2|once|TRBJ2-3
TGTGCCAGCAGTTCGTTGGGCGCAGATACGCAGTATTTT
CASSSLGADTQYF
>NA|TRBV21-1|NA|TRBJ1-1
TGTGCCAGCAGCCCCAGGGTTTCTACTGAAGCTTTCTTT
CASSPRVSTEAFF
>NA|TRBV9|NA|TRBJ2-1
TGTGCCAGCAGCAGGTCTAGGGGGTCCTACAATGAGCAGTTCTTC
CASSRSRGSYNEQFF
>TRBD2|TRBV5-4|NA|TRBJ2-7
TGTGCCAGCAGCCTAAAAAGCAGCGGGAGTTACTACGAGCAGTACTTC
CASSLKSSGSYYEQYF
>NA|TRBV1|once|TRBJ2-1
TGCACCAGCAGCCACCGCACCACCGGGAGGCTAGCGGTTAACTCCTACAATGAGCAGTTCTTC
CTSSHRTTGRLAVNSYNEQFF
>TRBD1|TRBV9|NA|TRBJ1-1
TGTGCCAGCAGCGTAGGGAGGCAGGGGGCGGACACTGAAGCTTTCTTT
CASSVGRQGADTEAFF
>NA|TRBV27|NA|TRBJ1-1
TGTGCCAGCAGTTTACAACAGAACACTGAAGCTTTCTTT
CASSLQQNTEAFF
>NA|TRBV7-9|NA|TRBJ2-1
TGTGCCAGCAGCTCTGGACGGGGTGAGCAGTTCTTC
CASSSGRGEQFF
>NA|TRBV12-3/TRBV12-4|once|TRBJ1-6
TGTGCCAGCAGCTCCGGGGGTTCACCCCTCCACTTT
CASSSGGSPLHF